The rows below give T cell receptor beta chains drawn from one sample of a study of cytomegalovirus exposure and HLA in healthy donors. Clones were read by immunoSEQ multiplex PCR, and TCRdb kept only the in-frame ones, dropping some. The data contain roughly 150,000 clones, roughly 85% of them singletons. Sequences were obtained from PBMCs. The source is a male donor in good health and CMV-seropositive. CDR3s include the opening cysteine and the closing phenylalanine or tryptophan. A D gene is named only where the DNA matches it firmly. Only part of the rows carry a size: once, few, many, or a class if the clone is expanded.

clone size	V gene	J gene	D gene	CDR3 protein	CDR3 DNA
NA	TRBV27	TRBJ2-1	TRBD1	CASSPRQGSSYNEQFF	TGTGCCAGCAGTCCCCGACAGGGTAGCTCCTACAATGAGCAGTTCTTC
NA	TRBV10-2	TRBJ1-3	NA	CASSETAGPGNTIYF	TGCGCCAGCAGTGAAACAGCAGGGCCTGGAAACACCATATATTTT
NA	TRBV18	TRBJ2-7	TRBD1	CASSLTGGSGPSYEQYF	TGTGCCAGCTCACTAACAGGGGGCTCGGGTCCTTCCTACGAGCAGTACTTC
NA	TRBV28	TRBJ2-1	NA	CASNQLYNEQFF	TGTGCCAGCAATCAACTCTACAATGAGCAGTTCTTC
NA	TRBV7-2	TRBJ2-2	NA	CASSFVASENTGELFF	TGTGCCAGCAGCTTCGTAGCGTCTGAGAACACCGGGGAGCTGTTTTTT
NA	TRBV5-1	TRBJ2-7	TRBD1	CASMEDRGLSYEQYF	TGCGCCAGCATGGAGGACAGGGGATTATCCTACGAGCAGTACTTC
once	TRBV9	TRBJ2-7	NA	CASSVGGGETYEQYF	TGTGCCAGCAGCGTAGGCGGCGGGGAAACCTACGAGCAGTACTTC
NA	TRBV30	TRBJ2-3	NA	CAWRRGGATDTQYF	TGTGCCTGGAGACGTGGGGGGGCCACAGATACGCAGTATTTT
NA	TRBV19	TRBJ1-6	NA	CASSGQLGLNSPLHF	TGTGCCAGTAGTGGACAGTTGGGGCTTAATTCACCCCTCCACTTT
NA	TRBV30	TRBJ2-2	TRBD1	CAWRGTANTGELFF	TGTGCCTGGAGGGGGACAGCGAACACCGGGGAGCTGTTTTTT
NA	TRBV27	TRBJ2-6	NA	CASSFTVSAGPGVLTF	TGTGCCAGCAGTTTCACTGTATCGGCAGGTCCAGGGGTCCTGACTTTC
NA	TRBV9	TRBJ2-6	TRBD1	CASSETVTGGAGANVLTF	TGTGCCAGCAGCGAAACGGTAACAGGGGGCGCTGGGGCCAACGTCCTGACTTTC
NA	TRBV7-9	TRBJ2-2	TRBD2	CASSLRLAGMSGELFF	TGTGCCAGCAGCTTAAGGCTAGCGGGAATGTCCGGGGAGCTGTTTTTT
NA	TRBV7-9	TRBJ2-2	TRBD1	CASSFNTGVTGELFF	TGTGCCAGCAGCTTCAATACAGGGGTCACCGGGGAGCTGTTTTTT
NA	TRBV18	TRBJ2-3	NA	CASSPPSSDTQYF	TGTGCCAGCTCACCACCGAGTTCGGATACGCAGTATTTT
NA	TRBV14	TRBJ1-1	NA	CASSHRASTEAFF	TGTGCCAGCAGCCACAGGGCGAGTACTGAAGCTTTCTTT
NA	TRBV9	TRBJ1-4	TRBD1	CASSGTGASEKLFF	TGTGCCAGCAGCGGGACAGGGGCGTCCGAAAAACTGTTTTTT
NA	TRBV6-5	TRBJ2-7	TRBD1	CASSSSGGLSYEQYF	TGTGCCAGCAGTTCGTCAGGGGGTCTCTCCTACGAGCAGTACTTC
once	TRBV5-1	TRBJ2-6	NA	CASSGRDRTGANVLTF	TGCGCCAGCAGCGGCAGAGACAGGACTGGGGCCAACGTCCTGACTTTC
NA	TRBV2	TRBJ2-5	TRBD1	CASSGQGAGETQYF	TGTGCCAGCAGTGGACAGGGGGCCGGTGAGACCCAGTACTTC
NA	TRBV7-6	TRBJ2-1	NA	CASSLAGQGQFF	TGTGCCAGCAGCTTAGCTGGGCAGGGGCAGTTCTTC
NA	TRBV19	TRBJ2-7	TRBD1	CASSMGQGISEQYF	TGTGCCAGTAGTATGGGACAGGGAATCTCCGAGCAGTACTTC
NA	TRBV19	TRBJ1-5	TRBD1	CASSIGTGGRNQPQHF	TGTGCCAGTAGTATAGGGACAGGGGGCCGCAATCAGCCCCAGCATTTT
NA	TRBV5-8	TRBJ1-5	TRBD1	CASSSGQGDDQPQHF	TGTGCCAGCAGCTCCGGACAGGGGGATGATCAGCCCCAGCATTTT
NA	TRBV30	TRBJ1-5	NA	CAWSGTNSNQPQHF	TGTGCCTGGTCCGGGACAAATAGCAATCAGCCCCAGCATTTT
NA	TRBV7-8	TRBJ2-7	NA	CASSLAQTGYEQYF	TGTGCCAGCAGCTTAGCGCAGACAGGCTACGAGCAGTACTTC
NA	TRBV7-9	TRBJ2-7	TRBD1	CASSSENRGSYEQYF	TGTGCCAGCAGCTCCGAAAACAGGGGCTCCTACGAGCAGTACTTC
NA	TRBV6-5	TRBJ1-1	NA	CASSFQGTEAFF	TGTGCCAGCAGTTTCCAGGGGACTGAAGCTTTCTTT
NA	TRBV5-4	TRBJ2-1	TRBD2	CARLRLAGGKGEQFF	TGTGCCAGACTCAGGCTAGCGGGGGGGAAAGGTGAGCAGTTCTTC
few	TRBV27	TRBJ1-2	NA	CASSSEAYGYTF	TGTGCCAGCAGTTCCGAGGCCTATGGCTACACCTTC
NA	TRBV7-9	TRBJ2-3	TRBD2	CASSTSGSRADTQYF	TGTGCCAGCAGTACTAGCGGGAGTCGGGCAGATACGCAGTATTTT
NA	TRBV1	TRBJ1-5	NA	CTSSDELGGLWSQPQHF	TGCACCAGCAGCGACGAATTAGGAGGGCTTTGGAGTCAGCCCCAGCATTTT
NA	TRBV15	TRBJ1-1	NA	CATSRDHISPEAFF	TGTGCCACCAGCAGAGATCACATTAGCCCTGAAGCTTTCTTT
NA	TRBV28	TRBJ2-7	TRBD2	CASSLDLAGASEQYF	TGTGCCAGCAGCCTCGATCTAGCGGGAGCCTCCGAGCAGTACTTC
NA	TRBV10-3	TRBJ2-7	NA	CAITPRWSYEQYF	TGTGCCATCACTCCGCGGTGGTCCTACGAGCAGTACTTC
NA	TRBV6-1	TRBJ2-5	NA	CASSEPGKETQYF	TGTGCCAGCAGTGAACCAGGGAAAGAGACCCAGTACTTC
NA	TRBV10-1	TRBJ2-7	NA	CASRYSREQYF	TGCGCCAGCAGGTACAGTCGAGAGCAGTACTTC
NA	TRBV4-1	TRBJ2-1	TRBD2	CASSHLGLAGVLYNEQFF	TGCGCCAGCAGCCACCTCGGACTAGCGGGAGTCCTTTACAATGAGCAGTTCTTC
NA	TRBV11-2	TRBJ2-7	TRBD1	CASSRISGQTYEQYF	TGTGCCAGCAGCCGAATCTCGGGACAGACATACGAGCAGTACTTC
NA	TRBV5-4	TRBJ2-5	NA	CASSRGGVLGETQYF	TGTGCCAGCAGCAGGGGCGGGGTGCTTGGGGAGACCCAGTACTTC
NA	TRBV7-2	TRBJ2-7	TRBD1	CVSSYLAGTGFEQYF	TGTGTCAGCAGTTATCTGGCCGGGACAGGGTTCGAGCAGTACTTC
NA	TRBV5-1	TRBJ1-6	NA	CASSLDRNYNSPLHF	TGCGCCAGCAGCTTGGACAGGAATTATAATTCACCCCTCCACTTT
NA	TRBV9	TRBJ1-2	TRBD1	CASSATGESNYGYTF	TGTGCCAGCAGCGCGACAGGGGAATCTAACTATGGCTACACCTTC
once	TRBV21-1	TRBJ1-1	NA	CASSKFGSANTEAFF	TGTGCCAGCAGCAAATTTGGGAGTGCTAACACTGAAGCTTTCTTT
NA	TRBV5-1	TRBJ2-1	TRBD1	CASGDRERNEQFF	TGCGCCAGTGGGGACAGGGAAAGAAATGAGCAGTTCTTC
NA	TRBV6-5	TRBJ1-1	NA	CASSPGTTNTEAFF	TGTGCCAGCAGCCCGGGTACTACGAACACTGAAGCTTTCTTT
NA	TRBV11-2	TRBJ1-1	NA	CASSLDYGTEAFF	TGTGCCAGCAGCTTAGATTACGGGACTGAAGCTTTCTTT
NA	TRBV7-9	TRBJ2-1	TRBD2	CASRDKTSGSGNEQFF	TGTGCCAGCAGGGACAAGACTAGCGGGAGTGGCAATGAGCAGTTCTTC
NA	TRBV28	TRBJ2-7	TRBD2	CATRSGRLASEQYF	TGTGCCACCCGCAGTGGGCGACTAGCAAGCGAGCAGTACTTC
NA	TRBV29-1	TRBJ1-2	NA	CSVEGGHGSGYTF	TGCAGCGTTGAAGGAGGGCACGGAAGCGGCTACACCTTC
NA	TRBV11-3	TRBJ2-3	TRBD1	CASSLGQGQTDTQYF	TGTGCCAGCAGCTTGGGACAGGGACAGACAGATACGCAGTATTTT
once	TRBV6-6	TRBJ1-1	TRBD1	CASSRTGGTEAFF	TGTGCCAGCAGCCGGACAGGGGGCACTGAAGCTTTCTTT
NA	TRBV7-2	TRBJ2-7	NA	CASSLYRGSYEQYF	TGTGCCAGCAGCTTATACCGAGGCTCCTACGAGCAGTACTTC
NA	TRBV6-5	TRBJ1-3	NA	CASSYGGINSGNTIYF	TGTGCCAGCAGTTACGGGGGGATTAACTCTGGAAACACCATATATTTT
NA	TRBV19	TRBJ2-2	NA	CASSIDLRWELFF	TGTGCCAGTAGTATAGACCTCCGGTGGGAGCTGTTTTTT
NA	TRBV7-2	TRBJ2-5	NA	CASGLGGVRETQYF	TGTGCCAGCGGGCTCGGAGGGGTCAGAGAGACCCAGTACTTC
NA	TRBV19	TRBJ2-7	TRBD1	CASGQGIYEQYF	TGTGCCAGTGGACAGGGAATCTACGAGCAGTACTTC
NA	TRBV4-3	TRBJ2-7	NA	CASSQDNKYEQYF	TGCGCCAGCAGCCAAGATAACAAATACGAGCAGTACTTC
once	TRBV5-6	TRBJ2-7	TRBD2	CASSPAVGGYSLEQYF	TGTGCCAGCAGCCCGGCGGTGGGAGGGTATTCACTCGAGCAGTACTTC
NA	TRBV27	TRBJ2-7	TRBD1	CASRGDSIEQYF	TGTGCCAGCAGGGGGGACAGTATCGAGCAGTACTTC